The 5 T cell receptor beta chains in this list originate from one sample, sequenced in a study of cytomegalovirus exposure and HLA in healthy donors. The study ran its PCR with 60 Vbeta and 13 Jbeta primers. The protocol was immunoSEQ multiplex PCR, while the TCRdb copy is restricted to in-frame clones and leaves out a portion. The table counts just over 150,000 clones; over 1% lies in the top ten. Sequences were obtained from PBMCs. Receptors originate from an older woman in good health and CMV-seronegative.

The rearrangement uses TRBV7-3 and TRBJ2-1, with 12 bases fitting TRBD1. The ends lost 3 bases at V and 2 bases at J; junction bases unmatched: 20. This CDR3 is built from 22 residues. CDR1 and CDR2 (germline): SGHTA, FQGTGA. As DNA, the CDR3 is TGTGCCAGCAGCTTGACCCCACTGGGACAGGGGGCGCGGGCCCCACCCTACAATGAGCAGTTCTTC. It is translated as CASSLTPLGQGARAPPYNEQFF.

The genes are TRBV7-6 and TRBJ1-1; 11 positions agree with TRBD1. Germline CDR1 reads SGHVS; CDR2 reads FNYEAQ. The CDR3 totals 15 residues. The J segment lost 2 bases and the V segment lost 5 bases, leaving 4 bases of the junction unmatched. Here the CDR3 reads CASSQDRGHNTEAFF. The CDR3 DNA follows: TGTGCCAGCAGCCAGGACAGGGGGCACAACACTGAAGCTTTCTTT. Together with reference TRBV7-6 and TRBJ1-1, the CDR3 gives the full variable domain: GAGVSQSPRYKVTKRGQDVALRCDPISGHVSLYWYRQALGQGPEFLTYFNYEAQQDKSGLPNDRFSAERPEGSISTLTIQRTEQRDSAMYRCASSQDRGHNTEAFFGQGTRLTVV.

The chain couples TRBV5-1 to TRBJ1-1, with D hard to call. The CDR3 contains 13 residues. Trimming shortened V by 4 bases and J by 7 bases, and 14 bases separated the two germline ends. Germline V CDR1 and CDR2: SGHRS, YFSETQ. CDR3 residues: CASSLGSRIEAFF. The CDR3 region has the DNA TGCGCCAGCAGCCTCGGGAGCCGAATTGAAGCTTTCTTT.

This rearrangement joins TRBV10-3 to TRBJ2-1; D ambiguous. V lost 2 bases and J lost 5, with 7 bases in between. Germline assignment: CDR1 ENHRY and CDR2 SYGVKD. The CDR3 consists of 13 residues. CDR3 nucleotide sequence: TGTGCCATCAGTGAGCAACAGAACAATGAGCAGTTCTTC. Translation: CAISEQQNNEQFF.

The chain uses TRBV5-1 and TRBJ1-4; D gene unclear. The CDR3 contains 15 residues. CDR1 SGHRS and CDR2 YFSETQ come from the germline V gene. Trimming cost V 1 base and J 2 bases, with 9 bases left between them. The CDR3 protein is CASSLMGGTNEKLFF. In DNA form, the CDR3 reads TGCGCCAGCAGCTTGATGGGAGGGACTAATGAAAAACTGTTTTTT.